This TCR beta chain emerged from a study of cytomegalovirus exposure and HLA in healthy donors. Study-wide results and caveats: CMV serostatus alone was available as immune exposure information. Generally TCR sequences proved uncommon, though certain public TCRs appeared in numerous donors. The authors considered a cluster of highly shared sequence variants likely to be a sequencing artifact.

Nominally healthy donors provided the samples, though records likely missed some immune exposures. V lost 3 bases and J lost 3, with 18 bases in between. Germline CDR1 is MDHEN and CDR2 is SYDVKM. The CDR3 is 16 amino acids. PCR used 60 Vbeta primers and 13 Jbeta primers. Assay used: immunoSEQ multiplex PCR; TCRdb lists only in-frame clones, some missing. Of under 200,000 clones listed, approximately 80% are singletons. To note about this clone: Its antigen is not identified.

The chain employs TRBV28 and TRBJ2-7, with TRBD2 as a possible D gene (6 bases). This sequence originates from a man in his sixties in good health and CMV-seronegative. Sample: PBMCs. This CDR3 reads CASSLVKGTGIYEQYF. CDR3 coding DNA: TGTGCCAGCAGTTTGGTTAAGGGGACTGGAATCTACGAGCAGTACTTC.